The entry below describes one TCR beta chain. This entry comes from a study of cytomegalovirus exposure and HLA in healthy donors. PCR involved 60 Vbeta and 13 Jbeta primers. Here immunoSEQ multiplex PCR was the method, and the copy in TCRdb shows in-frame clones only, minus some. The sample includes fewer than 250,000 clones, about 80% seen only once; the top ten take 1.8%. This CDR3 is built from 14 residues. CDR1 is SGHNT, CDR2 YYREEE, per germline (reference sequence). V was pared by 0 bases and J by 5 bases, with 9 bases between. The V gene is TRBV5-4, the J gene TRBJ2-1; D not resolved. This sequence originates from a male donor in good health and CMV-seronegative. The sample taken for sequencing was PBMCs. The DNA for the CDR3 is TGTGCCAGCAGCTTGGAGCTGCAAGACAATGAGCAGTTCTTC. Translating gives CASSLELQDNEQFF. Looking up the rest from reference TRBV5-4 and TRBJ2-1 gives the full variable domain: ETGVTQSPTHLIKTRGQQVTLRCSSQSGHNTVSWYQQALGQGPQFIFQYYREEENGRGNFPPRFSGLQFPNYSSELNVNALELDDSALYLCASSLELQDNEQFFGPGTRLTVL.